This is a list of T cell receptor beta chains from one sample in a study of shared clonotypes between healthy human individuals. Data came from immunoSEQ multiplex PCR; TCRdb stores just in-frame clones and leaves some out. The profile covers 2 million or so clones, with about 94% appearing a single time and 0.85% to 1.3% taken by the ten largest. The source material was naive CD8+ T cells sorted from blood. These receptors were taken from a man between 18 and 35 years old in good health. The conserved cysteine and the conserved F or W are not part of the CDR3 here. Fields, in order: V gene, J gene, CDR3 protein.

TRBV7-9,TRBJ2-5,ASRLLAGGREETQY
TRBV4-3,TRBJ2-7,ASSQDPRGRDEQY
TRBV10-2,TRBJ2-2,ASRGWGEGTGELF
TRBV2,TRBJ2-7,ASSEARDRQTYEQY
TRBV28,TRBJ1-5,ASNPAGGDQPQH
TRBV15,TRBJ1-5,ATSRDLGYNQPQH
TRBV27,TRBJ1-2,ASSLGSPAGGYGYT
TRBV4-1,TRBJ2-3,ASSHQRTGGEYTQY
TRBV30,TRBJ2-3,AWSAAGDTQY
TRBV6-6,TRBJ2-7,ASRTGGDSSYEQY
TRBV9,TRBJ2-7,ASSVDGIPTYEQY
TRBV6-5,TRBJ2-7,ASSSDLSLIEQY
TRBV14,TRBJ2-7,ASSQEGGFYYEQY
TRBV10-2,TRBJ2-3,ASCAGDTDTQY
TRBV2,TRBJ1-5,ASRWGLGNQPQH
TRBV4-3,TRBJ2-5,ASSQVLSPGEGETQY
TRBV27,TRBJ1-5,ASSLPGSPQH
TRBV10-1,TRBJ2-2,ASSEGTAANTGELF
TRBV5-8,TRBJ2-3,ASSFGGVPTDTQY
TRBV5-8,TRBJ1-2,ASSLGFWGYT
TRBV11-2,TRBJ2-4,ASSWSSRVGFGENIQY
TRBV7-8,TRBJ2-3,ASSLVGGGRSTDTQY
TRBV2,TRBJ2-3,ASSEDSGSADTQY
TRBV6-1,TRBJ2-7,ASSEVDRGHSYEQY
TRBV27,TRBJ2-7,ATSAGGVEQY
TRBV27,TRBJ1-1,ASSPGMNTEAF
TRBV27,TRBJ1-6,ASRVQGGNSPLH
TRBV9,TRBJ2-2,ASSAHRGPTGELF
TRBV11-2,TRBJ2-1,ASSSTGAYNEQF
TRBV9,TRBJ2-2,ASSPGGGPNTGELF
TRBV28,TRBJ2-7,ASSGPGPRFSYEQY
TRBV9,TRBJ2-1,ASSQGLAGGWDEQF
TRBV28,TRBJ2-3,ASSLLSGGENSFTDTQY
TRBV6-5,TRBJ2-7,ASRPLGGVIHEQY
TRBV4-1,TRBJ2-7,ASSQKTSGTYEQY
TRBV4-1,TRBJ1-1,ASSQVAGANTEAF
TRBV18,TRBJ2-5,ASSREQGRETQY
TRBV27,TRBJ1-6,ASSEVEINSPLH
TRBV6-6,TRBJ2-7,ASSPKRGNSYEQY
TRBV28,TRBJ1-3,ASRPVLRTDNSGNTIY
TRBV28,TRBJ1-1,ASSPDVEAF
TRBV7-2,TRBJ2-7,ASSFPGGVNYEQY
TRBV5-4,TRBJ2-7,ASSLMGSGEQY
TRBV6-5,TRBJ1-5,ASSTREGQPQH
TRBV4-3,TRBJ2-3,AGSQVGGLTDTQY
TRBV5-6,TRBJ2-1,ASSLSGRHHNEQF
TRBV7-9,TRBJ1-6,ASSLDLAASGNSPLH
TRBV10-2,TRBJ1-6,ASSPDRGASPLH
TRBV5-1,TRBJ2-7,ASSLFLSDEQY
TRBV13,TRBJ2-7,ASSLGILYEQY
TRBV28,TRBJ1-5,ASSPFSGPQH
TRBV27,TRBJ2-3,ASSSSGQGPTDTQY
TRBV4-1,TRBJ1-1,ASSQAALNTEAF
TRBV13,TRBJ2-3,ASTGSTDTQY
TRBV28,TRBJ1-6,ASSPTGGNSPLH
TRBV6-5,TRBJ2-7,ASSYLSRENEQY